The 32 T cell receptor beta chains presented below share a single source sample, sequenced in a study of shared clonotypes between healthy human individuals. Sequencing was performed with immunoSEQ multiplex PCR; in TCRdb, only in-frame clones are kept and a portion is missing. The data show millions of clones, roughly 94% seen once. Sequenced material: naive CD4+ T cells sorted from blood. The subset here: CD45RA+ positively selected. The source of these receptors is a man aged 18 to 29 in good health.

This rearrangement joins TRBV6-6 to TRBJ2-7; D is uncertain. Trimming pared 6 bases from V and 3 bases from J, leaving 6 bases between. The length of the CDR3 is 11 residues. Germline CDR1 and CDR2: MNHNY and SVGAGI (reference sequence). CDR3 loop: CASRTDYEQYF. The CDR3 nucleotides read TGTGCCAGCAGAACGGACTACGAGCAGTACTTC.

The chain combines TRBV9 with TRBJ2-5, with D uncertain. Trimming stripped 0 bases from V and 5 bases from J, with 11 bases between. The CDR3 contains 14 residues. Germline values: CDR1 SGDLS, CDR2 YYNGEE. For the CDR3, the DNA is TGTGCCAGCAGCGTAGAGGCTAGTTGGGAGACCCAGTACTTC. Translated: CASSVEASWETQYF.

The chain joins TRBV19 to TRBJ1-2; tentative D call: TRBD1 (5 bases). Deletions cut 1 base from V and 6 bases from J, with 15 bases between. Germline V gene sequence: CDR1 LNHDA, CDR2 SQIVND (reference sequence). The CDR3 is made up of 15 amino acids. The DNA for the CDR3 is TGTGCCAGTAGTATAGGGGGCGCGGCTGTCGATGGCTACACCTTC. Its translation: CASSIGGAAVDGYTF. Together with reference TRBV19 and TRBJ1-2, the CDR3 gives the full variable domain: DGGITQSPKYLFRKEGQNVTLSCEQNLNHDAMYWYRQDPGQGLRLIYYSQIVNDFQKGDIAEGYSVSREKKESFPLTVTSAQKNPTAFYLCASSIGGAAVDGYTFGSGTRLTVV.

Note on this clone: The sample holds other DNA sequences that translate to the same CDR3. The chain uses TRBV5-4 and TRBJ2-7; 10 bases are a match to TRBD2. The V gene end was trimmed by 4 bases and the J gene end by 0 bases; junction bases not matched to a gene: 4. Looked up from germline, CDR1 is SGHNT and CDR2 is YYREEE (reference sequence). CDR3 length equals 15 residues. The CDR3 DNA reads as TGTGCCAGCAGCCCCCGGACTAGCGGCTCCTACGAGCAGTACTTC. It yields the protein CASSPRTSGSYEQYF.

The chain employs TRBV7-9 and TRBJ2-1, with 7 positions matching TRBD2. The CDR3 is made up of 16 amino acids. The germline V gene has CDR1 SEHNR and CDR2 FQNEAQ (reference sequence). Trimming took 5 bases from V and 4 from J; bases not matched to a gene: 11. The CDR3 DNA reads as TGTGCCAGCAGCACACTAGGCGGGAGCCGATACAATGAGCAGTTCTTC. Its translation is CASSTLGGSRYNEQFF.

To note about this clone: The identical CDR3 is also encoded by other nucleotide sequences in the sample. The CDR3 nucleotides read TGTGCCAGCAGCTTCCCTAACACCGGGGAGCTGTTTTTT. This codes for CASSFPNTGELFF. The rearrangement joins TRBV5-4 to TRBJ2-2; no clear D gene. Trimming removed 2 bases from V and 2 bases from J, with 4 bases in between. Germline V gene lookup returns CDR1 SGHNT and CDR2 YYREEE (reference sequence). The CDR3 spans 13 residues.

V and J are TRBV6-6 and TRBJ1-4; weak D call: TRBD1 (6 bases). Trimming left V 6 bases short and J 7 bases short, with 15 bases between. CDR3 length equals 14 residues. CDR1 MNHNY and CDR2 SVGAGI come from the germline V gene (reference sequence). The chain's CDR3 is CASREGLGAEKLFF. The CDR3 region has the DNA TGTGCCAGCAGAGAGGGATTGGGGGCTGAAAAACTGTTTTTT.

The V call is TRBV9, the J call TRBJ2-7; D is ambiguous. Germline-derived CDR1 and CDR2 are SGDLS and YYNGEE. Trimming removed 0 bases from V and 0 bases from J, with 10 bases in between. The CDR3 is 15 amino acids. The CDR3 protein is CASSVGILSSYEQYF. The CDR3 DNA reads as TGTGCCAGCAGCGTAGGAATCCTGAGCTCCTACGAGCAGTACTTC.

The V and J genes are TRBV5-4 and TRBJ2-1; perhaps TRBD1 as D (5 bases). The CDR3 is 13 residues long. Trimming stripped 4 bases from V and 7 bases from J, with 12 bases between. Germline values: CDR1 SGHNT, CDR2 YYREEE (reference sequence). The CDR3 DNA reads TGTGCCAGCAGCCTTTCGACAGCTAATGAGCAGTTCTTC. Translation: CASSLSTANEQFF.

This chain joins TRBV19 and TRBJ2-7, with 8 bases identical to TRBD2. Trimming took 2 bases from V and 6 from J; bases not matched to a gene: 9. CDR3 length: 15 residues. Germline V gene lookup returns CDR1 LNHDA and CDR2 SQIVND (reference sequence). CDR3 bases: TGTGCCAGTAGTATAATGGTCGGGAGGGTCGGCGAGCAGTACTTC. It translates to CASSIMVGRVGEQYF.

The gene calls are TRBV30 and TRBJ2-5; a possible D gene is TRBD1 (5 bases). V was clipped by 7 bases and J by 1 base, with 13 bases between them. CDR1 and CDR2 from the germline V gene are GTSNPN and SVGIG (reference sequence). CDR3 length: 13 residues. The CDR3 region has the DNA TGTGCCTTTGAATCAGGGCCCCAAGAGACCCAGTACTTC. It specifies CAFESGPQETQYF.

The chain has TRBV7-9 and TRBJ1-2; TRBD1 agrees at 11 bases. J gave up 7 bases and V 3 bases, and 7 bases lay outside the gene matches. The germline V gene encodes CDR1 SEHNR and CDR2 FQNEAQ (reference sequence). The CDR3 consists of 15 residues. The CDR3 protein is CASSFSGQGVSGYTF. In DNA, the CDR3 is TGTGCCAGCAGCTTTTCGGGACAGGGGGTGTCTGGCTACACCTTC.

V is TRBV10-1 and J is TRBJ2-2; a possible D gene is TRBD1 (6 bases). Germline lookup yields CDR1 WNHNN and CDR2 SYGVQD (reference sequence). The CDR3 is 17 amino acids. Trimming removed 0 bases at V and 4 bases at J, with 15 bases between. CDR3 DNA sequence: TGCGCCAGCAGTGAGTCCTGGGGGCCCGGACTCACCGGGGAGCTGTTTTTT. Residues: CASSESWGPGLTGELFF.

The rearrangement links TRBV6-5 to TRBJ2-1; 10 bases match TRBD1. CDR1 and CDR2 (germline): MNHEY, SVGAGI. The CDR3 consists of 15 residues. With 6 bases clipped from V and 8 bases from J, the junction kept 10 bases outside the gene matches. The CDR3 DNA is TGTGCCAGCAGCCGTGGAGACAGGGGGCCATATGAGCAGTTCTTC. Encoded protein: CASSRGDRGPYEQFF.

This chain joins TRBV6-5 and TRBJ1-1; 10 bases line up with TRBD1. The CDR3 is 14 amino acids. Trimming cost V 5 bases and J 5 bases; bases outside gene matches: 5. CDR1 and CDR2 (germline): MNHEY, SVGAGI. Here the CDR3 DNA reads TGTGCCAGCAGTGCCGGACAGGGGGTGACTGAAGCTTTCTTT. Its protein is CASSAGQGVTEAFF.

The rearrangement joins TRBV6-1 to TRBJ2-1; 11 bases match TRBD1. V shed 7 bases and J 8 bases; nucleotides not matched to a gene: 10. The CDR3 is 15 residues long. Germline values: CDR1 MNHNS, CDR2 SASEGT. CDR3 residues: CASILDRTGGDEQFF. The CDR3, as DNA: TGTGCCAGCATTCTCGACCGGACAGGGGGCGATGAGCAGTTCTTC.

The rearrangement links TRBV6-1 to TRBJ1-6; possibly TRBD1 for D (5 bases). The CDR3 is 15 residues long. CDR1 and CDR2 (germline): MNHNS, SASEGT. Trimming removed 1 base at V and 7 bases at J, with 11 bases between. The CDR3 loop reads CASSEEDYRNSPLHF. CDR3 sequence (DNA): TGTGCCAGCAGTGAAGAGGATTACAGGAATTCACCCCTCCACTTT.

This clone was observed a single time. CDR3 sequence reads: CASSEDRGWTQYF. CDR3 in DNA: TGTGCCAGCAGTGAGGACAGGGGTTGGACCCAGTACTTC. The chain couples TRBV6-1 to TRBJ2-5; 9 nucleotides align to TRBD1. Per the germline V gene, CDR1 is MNHNS and CDR2 is SASEGT. The CDR3 is 13 amino acids. V was clipped by 3 bases and J by 7 bases; unmatched bases: 3.

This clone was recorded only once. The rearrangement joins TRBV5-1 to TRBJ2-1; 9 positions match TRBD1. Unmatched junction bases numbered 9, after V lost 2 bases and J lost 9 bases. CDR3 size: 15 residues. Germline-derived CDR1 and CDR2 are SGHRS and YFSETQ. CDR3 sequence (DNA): TGCGCCAGCAGCTTCGTGGGACAGGGAGTCAGTGAGCAGTTCTTC. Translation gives CASSFVGQGVSEQFF. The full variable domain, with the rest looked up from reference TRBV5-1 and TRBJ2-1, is KAGVTQTPRYLIKTRGQQVTLSCSPISGHRSVSWYQQTPGQGLQFLFEYFSETQRNKGNFPGRFSGRQFSNSRSEMNVSTLELGDSALYLCASSFVGQGVSEQFFGPGTRLTVL.

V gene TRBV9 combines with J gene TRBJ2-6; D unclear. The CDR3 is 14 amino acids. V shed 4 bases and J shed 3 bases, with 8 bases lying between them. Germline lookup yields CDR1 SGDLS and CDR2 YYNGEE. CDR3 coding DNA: TGTGCCAGCAGCCCCGATTATGGGGCCAACGTCCTGACTTTC. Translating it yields CASSPDYGANVLTF.

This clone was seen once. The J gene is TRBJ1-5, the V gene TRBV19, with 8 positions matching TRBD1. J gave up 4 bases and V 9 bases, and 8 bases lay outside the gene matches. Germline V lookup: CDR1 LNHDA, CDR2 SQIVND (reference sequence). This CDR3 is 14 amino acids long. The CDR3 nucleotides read TGTGCCAGCGGACAGGGTCTGGCAAATCAGCCCCAGCATTTT. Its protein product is CASGQGLANQPQHF.

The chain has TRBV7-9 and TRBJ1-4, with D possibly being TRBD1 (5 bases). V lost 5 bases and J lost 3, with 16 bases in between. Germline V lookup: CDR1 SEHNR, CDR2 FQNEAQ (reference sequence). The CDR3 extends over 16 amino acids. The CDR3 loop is CASSPDGTGPNEKLFF. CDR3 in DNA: TGTGCCAGCAGCCCCGATGGGACGGGTCCTAATGAAAAACTGTTTTTT.

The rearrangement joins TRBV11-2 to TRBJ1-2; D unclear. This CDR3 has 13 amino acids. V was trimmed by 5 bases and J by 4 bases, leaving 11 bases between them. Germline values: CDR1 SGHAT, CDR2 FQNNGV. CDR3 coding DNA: TGTGCCAGCAGCCCAAAAGCCCCCTATGGCTACACCTTC. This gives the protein CASSPKAPYGYTF.

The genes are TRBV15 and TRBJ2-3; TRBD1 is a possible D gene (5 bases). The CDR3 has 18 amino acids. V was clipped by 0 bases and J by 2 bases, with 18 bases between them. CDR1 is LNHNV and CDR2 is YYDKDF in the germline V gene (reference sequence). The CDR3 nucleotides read TGTGCCACCAGCAGAGATCCGACAGCTACTATCCCCACAGATACGCAGTATTTT. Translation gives CATSRDPTATIPTDTQYF. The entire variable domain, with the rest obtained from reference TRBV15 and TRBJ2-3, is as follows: DAMVIQNPRYQVTQFGKPVTLSCSQTLNHNVMYWYQQKSSQAPKLLFHYYDKDFNNEADTPDNFQSRRPNTSFCFLDIRSPGLGDTAMYLCATSRDPTATIPTDTQYFGPGTRLTVL.

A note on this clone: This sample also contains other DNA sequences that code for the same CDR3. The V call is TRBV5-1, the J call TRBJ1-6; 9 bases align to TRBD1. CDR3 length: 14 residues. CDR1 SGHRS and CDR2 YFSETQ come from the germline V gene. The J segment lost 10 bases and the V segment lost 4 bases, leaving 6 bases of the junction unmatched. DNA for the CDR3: TGCGCCAGCAGCCCGGGACAGGGAGAATCACCCCTCCACTTT. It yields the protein CASSPGQGESPLHF.

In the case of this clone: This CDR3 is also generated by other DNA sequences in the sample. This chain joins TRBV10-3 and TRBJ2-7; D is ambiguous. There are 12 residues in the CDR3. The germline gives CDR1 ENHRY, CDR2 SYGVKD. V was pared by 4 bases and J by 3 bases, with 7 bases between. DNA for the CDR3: TGTGCCATCAGTGTAGGCAGCTACGAGCAGTACTTC. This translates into CAISVGSYEQYF.

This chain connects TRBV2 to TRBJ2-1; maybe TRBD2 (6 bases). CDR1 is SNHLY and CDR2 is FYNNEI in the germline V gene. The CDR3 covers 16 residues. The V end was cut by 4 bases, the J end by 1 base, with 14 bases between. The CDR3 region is CASSGLGSGSYNEQFF. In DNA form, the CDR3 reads TGTGCCAGCAGTGGCCTGGGGAGCGGGTCCTACAATGAGCAGTTCTTC.

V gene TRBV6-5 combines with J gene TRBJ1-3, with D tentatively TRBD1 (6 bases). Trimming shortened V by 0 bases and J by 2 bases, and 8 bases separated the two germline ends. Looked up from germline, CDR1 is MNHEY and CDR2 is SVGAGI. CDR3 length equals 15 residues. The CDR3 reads CASSYSRTAGNTIYF. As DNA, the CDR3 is TGTGCCAGCAGTTACTCTCGGACAGCTGGAAACACCATATATTTT.

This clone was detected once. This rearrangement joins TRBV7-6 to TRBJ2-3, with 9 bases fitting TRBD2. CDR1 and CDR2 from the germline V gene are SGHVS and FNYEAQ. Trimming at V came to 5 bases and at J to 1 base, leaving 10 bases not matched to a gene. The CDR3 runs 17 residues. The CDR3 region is CASSRPELAGRTDTQYF. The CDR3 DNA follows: TGTGCCAGCAGCCGCCCGGAACTAGCGGGCCGCACAGATACGCAGTATTTT.

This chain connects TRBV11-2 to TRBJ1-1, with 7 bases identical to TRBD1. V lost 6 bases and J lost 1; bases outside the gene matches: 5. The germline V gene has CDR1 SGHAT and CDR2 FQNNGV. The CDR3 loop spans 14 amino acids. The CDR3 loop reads CASRPDRTNTEAFF. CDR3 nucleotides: TGTGCCAGCAGACCGGACAGGACGAACACTGAAGCTTTCTTT.

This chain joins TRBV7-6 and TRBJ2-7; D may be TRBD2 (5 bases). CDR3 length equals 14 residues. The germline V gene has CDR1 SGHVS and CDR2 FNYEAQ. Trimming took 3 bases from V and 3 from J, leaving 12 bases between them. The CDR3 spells CASSFLPGDYEQYF. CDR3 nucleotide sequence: TGTGCCAGCAGCTTCCTCCCCGGGGACTACGAGCAGTACTTC.

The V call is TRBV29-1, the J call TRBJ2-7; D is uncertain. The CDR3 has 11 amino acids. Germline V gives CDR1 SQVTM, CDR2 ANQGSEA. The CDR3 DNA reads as TGCAGTGCATTGGGTTCCTACGAGCAGTACTTC. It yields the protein CSALGSYEQYF.